These T cell receptor beta chains were read from a single sample in a study of blood T cell repertoires in COVID-19. Generated by immunoSEQ multiplex PCR, the TCRdb table keeps only in-frame clones and is missing some. The table records some 70,000 clones, 88% of them present only once. The sequenced sample consisted of PBMCs or T cells enriched from blood (not recorded which). These receptors originate from a woman aged 40 to 50 who had recovered from COVID-19. The conserved cysteine and the conserved F or W are not part of the CDR3 here. Fields, in order: J gene, V gene, D gene, CDR3 protein. D genes are given only for firm matches.

J: TRBJ2-1
V: TRBV27
D: .
CDR3: ASTSEFGAYNEQF

J: TRBJ1-2
V: TRBV7-9
D: .
CDR3: ASSLTTRWDYGYT

J: TRBJ1-1
V: TRBV27
D: TRBD1
CDR3: ASSWTGNTEAF

J: TRBJ2-5
V: TRBV19
D: .
CDR3: ASSIQGFQETQY

J: TRBJ2-1
V: TRBV27
D: .
CDR3: ASQVTGTYNEQF

J: TRBJ1-5
V: TRBV12-3/TRBV12-4
D: .
CDR3: ASSRGRQPQH

J: TRBJ2-7
V: TRBV3-1/TRBV3-2
D: .
CDR3: ASSQGTGTHYEQY

J: TRBJ1-1
V: TRBV7-6
D: .
CDR3: ASSHPGGGTEAF

J: TRBJ1-6
V: TRBV4-1
D: .
CDR3: ASSQPPGGGADNSPLH

J: TRBJ1-1
V: TRBV6-1
D: TRBD1
CDR3: ASSESSGGGKAF

J: TRBJ1-5
V: TRBV5-3
D: .
CDR3: ARSLGCGQDKPQH

J: TRBJ2-7
V: TRBV4-1
D: TRBD2
CDR3: ASSQASGYEQY

J: TRBJ1-2
V: TRBV4-1
D: .
CDR3: ASSQELAGYGYT

J: TRBJ1-1
V: TRBV2
D: TRBD1
CDR3: ASSGQGGTEAF

J: TRBJ1-1
V: TRBV18
D: .
CDR3: ASSLDRFNTEAF

J: TRBJ1-3
V: TRBV6-5
D: .
CDR3: ASSSQGSGNTIY

J: TRBJ2-7
V: TRBV4-1
D: .
CDR3: ASSQPGVTYEQY

J: TRBJ1-2
V: TRBV5-1
D: TRBD1
CDR3: ASSLDLQTGGRPGYT

J: TRBJ2-3
V: TRBV7-3
D: TRBD2
CDR3: ASSRSGGSTDTQY

J: TRBJ2-3
V: TRBV19
D: .
CDR3: ASSDTASTDTQY

J: TRBJ2-7
V: TRBV7-2
D: .
CDR3: ASSSYRESYEQY

J: TRBJ1-2
V: TRBV29-1
D: TRBD1
CDR3: SVGGQGTNYGYT

J: TRBJ2-2
V: TRBV29-1
D: .
CDR3: SVEESQGSGELF

J: TRBJ2-1
V: TRBV4-1
D: TRBD2
CDR3: ASSHPGASGGNNEQF

J: TRBJ2-1
V: TRBV4-1
D: TRBD2
CDR3: ASSQDLLAGVYNEQF

J: TRBJ2-1
V: TRBV6-5
D: .
CDR3: ASRGTPRGNEQF

J: TRBJ1-4
V: TRBV5-1
D: TRBD1
CDR3: ASSNRGISNEKLF

J: TRBJ1-3
V: TRBV3-1/TRBV3-2
D: .
CDR3: ASSQVDGGNTIY

J: TRBJ2-5
V: TRBV10-1
D: .
CDR3: ASSESTGGGLQETQY

J: TRBJ2-2
V: TRBV5-1
D: TRBD2
CDR3: ASALAGGPGELF

J: TRBJ1-2
V: TRBV4-1
D: TRBD1
CDR3: ASSLWTGDGYT

J: TRBJ1-3
V: TRBV7-9
D: TRBD1
CDR3: ASSLGQGLNTIY

J: TRBJ2-1
V: TRBV19
D: TRBD2
CDR3: ASSIGTGGPQNEQF

J: TRBJ2-1
V: TRBV6-5
D: .
CDR3: ASRGNPSYNEQF

J: TRBJ2-7
V: TRBV25-1
D: .
CDR3: ASSESSPGRTGDEQY

J: TRBJ1-2
V: TRBV5-1
D: .
CDR3: ASSLTADPNYGYT

J: TRBJ1-5
V: TRBV14
D: .
CDR3: ASSHGGGGNQPQH

J: TRBJ1-1
V: TRBV29-1
D: .
CDR3: SATRLGNTEAF

J: TRBJ2-7
V: TRBV4-1
D: .
CDR3: ASSQLSSTTYEQY

J: TRBJ1-1
V: TRBV5-1
D: TRBD1
CDR3: ASRLGQQNTEAF

J: TRBJ1-2
V: TRBV7-2
D: .
CDR3: ASSLRRGGSNGYT

J: TRBJ2-7
V: TRBV6-1
D: TRBD1
CDR3: ASSEAGQSYEQY